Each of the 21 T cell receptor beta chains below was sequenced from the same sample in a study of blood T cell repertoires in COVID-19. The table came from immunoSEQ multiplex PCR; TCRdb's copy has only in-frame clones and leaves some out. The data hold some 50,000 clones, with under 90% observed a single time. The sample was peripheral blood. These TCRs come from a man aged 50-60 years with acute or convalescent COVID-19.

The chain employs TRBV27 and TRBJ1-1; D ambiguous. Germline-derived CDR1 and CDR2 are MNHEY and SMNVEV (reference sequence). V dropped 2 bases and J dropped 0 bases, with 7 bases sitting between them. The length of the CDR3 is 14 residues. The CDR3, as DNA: TGTGCCAGCAGTTTAGGCAACCTGAACACTGAAGCTTTCTTT. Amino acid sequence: CASSLGNLNTEAFF.

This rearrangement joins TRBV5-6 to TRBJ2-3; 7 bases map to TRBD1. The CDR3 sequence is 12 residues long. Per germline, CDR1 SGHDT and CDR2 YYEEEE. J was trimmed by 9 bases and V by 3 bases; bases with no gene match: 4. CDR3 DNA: TGTGCCAGCAGCTCGATACAGGGGACGCAGTATTTT. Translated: CASSSIQGTQYF.

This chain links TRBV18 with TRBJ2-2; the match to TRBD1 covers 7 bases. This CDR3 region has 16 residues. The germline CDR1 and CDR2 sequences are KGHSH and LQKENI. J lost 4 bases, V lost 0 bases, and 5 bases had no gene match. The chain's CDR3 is CASSPPRDSATGELFF. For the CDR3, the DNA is TGTGCCAGCTCACCACCTAGGGACAGCGCCACCGGGGAGCTGTTTTTT.

The CDR3 sequence: CASSESQGATEAFF. The CDR3 DNA sequence: TGTGCCAGCAGTGAATCCCAGGGGGCCACTGAAGCTTTCTTT. The chain joins TRBV25-1 to TRBJ1-1; 8 bases map to TRBD1. J was trimmed by 4 bases and V by 1 base; bases with no gene match: 2. This CDR3 has 14 residues. Germline V lookup: CDR1 MGHDK, CDR2 SYGVNS.

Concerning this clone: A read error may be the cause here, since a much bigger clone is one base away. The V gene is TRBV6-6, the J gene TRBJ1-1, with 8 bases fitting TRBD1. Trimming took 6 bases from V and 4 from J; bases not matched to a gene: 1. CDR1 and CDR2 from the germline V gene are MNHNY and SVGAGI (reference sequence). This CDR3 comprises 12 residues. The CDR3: CASSTGGTEAFF. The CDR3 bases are TGTGCCAGCAGCACAGGGGGCACTGAAGCTTTCTTT.

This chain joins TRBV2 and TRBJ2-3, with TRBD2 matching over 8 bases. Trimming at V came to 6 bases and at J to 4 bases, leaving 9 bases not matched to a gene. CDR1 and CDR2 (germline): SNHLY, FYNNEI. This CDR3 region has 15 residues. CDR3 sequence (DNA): TGTGCCAGCAGACAAAGCGGGAGTCGGTCAGATACGCAGTATTTT. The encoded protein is CASRQSGSRSDTQYF.

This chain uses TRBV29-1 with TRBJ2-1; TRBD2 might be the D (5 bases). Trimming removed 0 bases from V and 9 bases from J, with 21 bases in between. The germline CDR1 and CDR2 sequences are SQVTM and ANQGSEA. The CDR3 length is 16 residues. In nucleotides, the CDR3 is TGCAGCGTTGAAGATGTCGGTCTAGTGGTCGAGGGTGAGCAGTTCTTC. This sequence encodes CSVEDVGLVVEGEQFF.

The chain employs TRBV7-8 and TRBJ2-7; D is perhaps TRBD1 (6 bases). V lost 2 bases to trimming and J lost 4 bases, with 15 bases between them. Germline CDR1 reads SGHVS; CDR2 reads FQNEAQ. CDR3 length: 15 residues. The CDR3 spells CASSLSAGVGYEQYF. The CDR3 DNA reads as TGTGCCAGCAGCTTATCTGCAGGGGTAGGGTACGAGCAGTACTTC.

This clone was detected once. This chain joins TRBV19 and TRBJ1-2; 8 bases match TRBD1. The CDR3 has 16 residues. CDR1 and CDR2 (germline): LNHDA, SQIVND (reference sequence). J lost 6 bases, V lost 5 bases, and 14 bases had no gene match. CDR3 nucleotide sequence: TGTGCCAGTAGTTTCCTGACAGGGGCCAAGCAGGATGGCTACACCTTC. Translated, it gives CASSFLTGAKQDGYTF.

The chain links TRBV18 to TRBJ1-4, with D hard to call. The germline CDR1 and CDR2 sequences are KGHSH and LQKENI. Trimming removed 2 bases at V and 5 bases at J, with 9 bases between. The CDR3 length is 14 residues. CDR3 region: CASSPSGGNEKLFF. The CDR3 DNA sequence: TGTGCCAGCTCACCAAGCGGCGGCAATGAAAAACTGTTTTTT.

CDR3 sequence reads: CASSLAGYPGGYTF. DNA of the CDR3: TGTGCCAGCAGCTTGGCCGGATACCCCGGGGGCTACACCTTC. This chain joins TRBV5-6 and TRBJ1-2; D is unclear. In germline, CDR1 is SGHDT, CDR2 YYEEEE. The V end lost 0 bases, the J end lost 8 bases, and 14 bases lay between the germline ends. The CDR3 runs 14 residues.

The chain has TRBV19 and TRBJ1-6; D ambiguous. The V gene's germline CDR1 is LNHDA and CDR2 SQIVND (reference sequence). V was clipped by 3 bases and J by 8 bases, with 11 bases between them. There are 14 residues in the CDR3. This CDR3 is CASSMERGHSPLHF. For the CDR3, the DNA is TGTGCCAGTAGTATGGAGAGAGGCCATTCACCCCTCCACTTT.

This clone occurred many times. The CDR3 loop is CASSELSTVNYGYTF. The CDR3 coding sequence is TGCGCCAGCAGTGAGCTTTCGACAGTTAACTATGGCTACACCTTC. The chain employs TRBV10-2 and TRBJ1-2, with D possibly TRBD1 on 5 matching bases. Germline loops: CDR1 WSHSY, CDR2 SAAADI. The CDR3 consists of 15 residues. V was trimmed by 2 bases and J by 1 base, leaving 11 bases between them.

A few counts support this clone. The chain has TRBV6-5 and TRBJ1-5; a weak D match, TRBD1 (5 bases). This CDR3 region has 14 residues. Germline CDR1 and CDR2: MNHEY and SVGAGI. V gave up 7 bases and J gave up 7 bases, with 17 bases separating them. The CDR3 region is CASTQDKKGQPQHF. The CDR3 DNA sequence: TGTGCCAGCACCCAGGACAAAAAGGGACAGCCCCAGCATTTT.

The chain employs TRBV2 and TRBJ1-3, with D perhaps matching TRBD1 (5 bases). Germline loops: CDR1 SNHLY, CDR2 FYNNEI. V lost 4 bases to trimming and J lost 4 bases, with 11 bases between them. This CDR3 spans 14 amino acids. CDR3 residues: CASSAEGVGNTIYF. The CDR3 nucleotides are TGTGCCAGCAGTGCAGAAGGGGTCGGAAACACCATATATTTT.

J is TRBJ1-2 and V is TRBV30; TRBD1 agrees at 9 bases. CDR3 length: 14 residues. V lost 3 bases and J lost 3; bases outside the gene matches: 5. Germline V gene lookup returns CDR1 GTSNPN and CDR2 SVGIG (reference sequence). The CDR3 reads CAWSPGQGDYGYTF. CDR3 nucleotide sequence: TGTGCCTGGAGCCCGGGACAGGGTGACTATGGCTACACCTTC.

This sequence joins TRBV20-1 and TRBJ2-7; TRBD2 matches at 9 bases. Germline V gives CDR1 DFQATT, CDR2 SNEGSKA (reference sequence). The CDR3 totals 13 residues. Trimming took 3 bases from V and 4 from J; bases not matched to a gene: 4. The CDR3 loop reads CSASSSGAYEQYF. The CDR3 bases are TGCAGTGCTAGTTCTAGCGGGGCATACGAGCAGTACTTC.

CDR3 sequence: CASTPGHGGNTEAFF. As DNA, the CDR3 is TGTGCCAGCACCCCCGGACATGGTGGGAACACTGAAGCTTTCTTT. The chain employs TRBV6-5 and TRBJ1-1, with D perhaps matching TRBD1 (5 bases). Trimming took 7 bases from V and 1 from J, leaving 16 bases between them. The CDR3 consists of 15 residues. From germline, CDR1 is MNHEY and CDR2 SVGAGI.

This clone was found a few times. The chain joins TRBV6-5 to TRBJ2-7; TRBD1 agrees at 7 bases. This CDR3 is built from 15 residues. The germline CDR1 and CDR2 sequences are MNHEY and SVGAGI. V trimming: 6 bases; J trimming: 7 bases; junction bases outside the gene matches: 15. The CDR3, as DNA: TGTGCCAGCAGGGGCCCGGAAGGGGGCCTGGAAGAGCAGTACTTC. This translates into CASRGPEGGLEEQYF.

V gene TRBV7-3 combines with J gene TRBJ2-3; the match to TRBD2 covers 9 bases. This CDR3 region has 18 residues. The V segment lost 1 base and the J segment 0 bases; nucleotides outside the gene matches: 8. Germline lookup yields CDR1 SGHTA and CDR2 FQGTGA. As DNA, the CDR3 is TGTGCCAGCAGCTTAAAGGTCCTAGCGGGGTTCAGCACAGATACGCAGTATTTT. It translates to CASSLKVLAGFSTDTQYF.

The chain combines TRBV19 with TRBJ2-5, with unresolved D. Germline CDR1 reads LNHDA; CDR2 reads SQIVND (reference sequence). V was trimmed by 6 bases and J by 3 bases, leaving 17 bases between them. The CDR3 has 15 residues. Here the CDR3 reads CASRTNRPVKETQYF. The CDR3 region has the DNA TGTGCCAGTAGGACAAATAGACCGGTAAAAGAGACCCAGTACTTC.